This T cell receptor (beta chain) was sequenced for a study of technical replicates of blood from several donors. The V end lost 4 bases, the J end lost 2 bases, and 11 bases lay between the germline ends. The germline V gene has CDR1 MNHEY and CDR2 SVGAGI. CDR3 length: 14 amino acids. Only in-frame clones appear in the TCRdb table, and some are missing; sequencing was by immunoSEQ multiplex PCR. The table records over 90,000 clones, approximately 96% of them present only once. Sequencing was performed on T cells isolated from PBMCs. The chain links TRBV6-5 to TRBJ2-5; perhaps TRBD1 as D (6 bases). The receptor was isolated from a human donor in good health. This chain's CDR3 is CASSSGTLQETQYF. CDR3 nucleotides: TGTGCCAGCAGTTCCGGGACACTACAAGAGACCCAGTACTTC.